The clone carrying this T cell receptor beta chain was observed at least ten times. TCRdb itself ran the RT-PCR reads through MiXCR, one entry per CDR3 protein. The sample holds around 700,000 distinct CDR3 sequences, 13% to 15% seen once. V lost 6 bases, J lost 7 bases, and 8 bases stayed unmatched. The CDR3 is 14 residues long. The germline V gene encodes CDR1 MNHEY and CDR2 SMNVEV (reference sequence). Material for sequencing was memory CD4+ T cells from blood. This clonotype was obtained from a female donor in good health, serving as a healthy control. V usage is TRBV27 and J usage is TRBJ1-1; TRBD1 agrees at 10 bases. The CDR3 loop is CASSRRQGANEAFF. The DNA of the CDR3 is TGTGCCAGCAGCCGACGACAGGGGGCAAATGAAGCTTTCTTT.